The 28 T cell receptor beta chains below were found in one sample sequenced in a study of T cell responses to AZD1222 COVID-19 vaccine. Profiled with immunoSEQ multiplex PCR; TCRdb holds only in-frame clones, not every one. The sample gives 120,000 or so clones, about 87% of which show up once; around 9.3% is in the top ten. This material consisted of peripheral blood, taken on day 0 of AZD1222 vaccination. All receptors come from an adult in good health.

The gene calls are TRBV7-8 and TRBJ1-2; 11 bases agree with TRBD1. In germline, CDR1 is SGHVS, CDR2 FQNEAQ. The CDR3 extends over 14 amino acids. Trimming took 4 bases from V and 8 from J; bases not matched to a gene: 6. CDR3 DNA: TGTGCCAGCAGCTCCGGACAGGGGGCCTGGGGCTACACCTTC. It encodes CASSSGQGAWGYTF.

This chain joins TRBV3-1 (or the pseudogene TRBV3-2) and TRBJ2-5; D is undetermined. With 1 base removed from V and 4 bases from J, the gap between germline ends came to 7 bases. Germline loops: CDR1 LGHDT, CDR2 YNNKEL (reference sequence). This CDR3 is 13 amino acids long. For the CDR3, the DNA is TGTGCCAGCAGCCAAGTGCGTGGAGAGACCCAGTACTTC. This encodes CASSQVRGETQYF.

This clone occurred once. The DNA of the CDR3 is TGTGCCAGCAGCTCCGGGACATCTTCTTACGAGCAGTACTTC. It codes for CASSSGTSSYEQYF. This chain connects TRBV9 to TRBJ2-7; a weak D match, TRBD1 (6 bases). The CDR3 runs to 14 residues. Germline values: CDR1 SGDLS, CDR2 YYNGEE. Deletions cut 4 bases from V and 4 bases from J, with 15 bases between.

The V gene is TRBV27, the J gene TRBJ2-6; 7 bases match TRBD1. The germline CDR1 and CDR2 sequences are MNHEY and SMNVEV (reference sequence). This CDR3 is built from 17 residues. V shed 10 bases and J 0 bases; nucleotides not matched to a gene: 12. CDR3 nucleotide sequence: TGTGCCATTAGGATAGGGGACAGACACTCTGGGGCCAACGTCCTGACTTTC. It is translated as CAIRIGDRHSGANVLTF.

The genes are TRBV28 and TRBJ2-7; D not resolved. Trimming took off 5 bases at V and 4 bases at J, with 12 bases between the two ends. Germline assignment: CDR1 MDHEN and CDR2 SYDVKM. The CDR3 consists of 13 residues. The CDR3 is CASSPILGYEQYF. The CDR3 DNA reads as TGTGCCAGCAGTCCGATTTTGGGGTACGAGCAGTACTTC.

The rearrangement joins TRBV12-5 to TRBJ2-5; D ambiguous. The CDR3 covers 12 residues. The V gene lost 4 bases and the J gene lost 4 bases, with 7 bases spanning the gap. Per germline, CDR1 LGHNT and CDR2 FRNRAP. The CDR3 loop is CASGSTGETQYF. In nucleotides, the CDR3 is TGTGCTAGTGGTTCCACCGGAGAGACCCAGTACTTC.

The chain recombines TRBV10-3 with TRBJ2-3, with unresolved D. The CDR3 spans 12 residues. Trimming shortened V by 5 bases and J by 6 bases, and 9 bases separated the two germline ends. Germline V gene data show CDR1 as ENHRY and CDR2 as SYGVKD. CDR3 loop: CAISSAGDTQYF. The CDR3 nucleotides read TGTGCCATCAGTTCGGCTGGGGATACGCAGTATTTT.

The chain recombines TRBV19 with TRBJ1-5; D may be TRBD1 (5 bases). The germline V gene encodes CDR1 LNHDA and CDR2 SQIVND (reference sequence). V lost 9 bases, J lost 4 bases, and 19 bases lay in between. The CDR3 covers 15 residues. The CDR3 loop reads CASRYFDSLNQPQHF. The CDR3 DNA sequence: TGTGCCAGCCGATATTTCGACAGTTTGAATCAGCCCCAGCATTTT.

This chain connects TRBV5-1 to TRBJ1-2, with D perhaps matching TRBD1 (6 bases). V lost 2 bases, J lost 4 bases, and 12 bases lay in between. The length of the CDR3 is 14 residues. Per the germline V gene, CDR1 is SGHRS and CDR2 is YFSETQ. The CDR3 nucleotides are TGCGCCAGCAGCTTCCCAGGGGCGGGCTATGGCTACACCTTC. Translated: CASSFPGAGYGYTF.

This clone is a singleton in its sample. The rearrangement uses TRBV5-6 and TRBJ1-5; 8 nucleotides align to TRBD1. The junction had 5 bases not matched to a gene; V was cut back by 4 bases and J by 2 bases. This CDR3 is built from 15 residues. Germline assignment: CDR1 SGHDT and CDR2 YYEEEE. CDR3 coding DNA: TGTGCCAGCAGCGGACCGGGACAGGGCAATCAGCCCCAGCATTTT. It specifies CASSGPGQGNQPQHF. Full variable domain (outside the CDR3, taken from reference TRBV5-6 and TRBJ1-5): DAGVTQSPTHLIKTRGQQVTLRCSPKSGHDTVSWYQQALGQGPQFIFQYYEEEERQRGNFPDRFSGHQFPNYSSELNVNALLLGDSALYLCASSGPGQGNQPQHFGDGTRLSIL.

J is TRBJ2-3 and V is TRBV11-3; D remains ambiguous. Trimming took 1 base from V and 5 from J, leaving 4 bases between them. This CDR3 spans 12 amino acids. Germline CDR1 and CDR2: SGHNT and YENEEA. The CDR3 sequence: CASSLAEDTQYF. CDR3 nucleotide sequence: TGTGCCAGCAGCTTAGCGGAAGATACGCAGTATTTT. The complete variable domain, with remaining parts taken from reference TRBV11-3 and TRBJ2-3, reads EAGVVQSPRYKIIEKKQPVAFWCNPISGHNTLYWYLQNLGQGPELLIRYENEEAVDDSQLPKDRFSAERLKGVDSTLKIQPAELGDSAVYLCASSLAEDTQYFGPGTRLTVL.

The chain recombines TRBV19 with TRBJ2-2; the D gene is possibly TRBD2 (6 bases). With 6 bases removed from V and 5 bases from J, the gap between germline ends came to 10 bases. This CDR3 has 13 residues. Germline V gives CDR1 LNHDA, CDR2 SQIVND (reference sequence). CDR3 sequence (DNA): TGTGCCAGTAGCTTTGGGGGGACCGGGGAGCTGTTTTTT. The encoded protein is CASSFGGTGELFF.

The rearrangement uses TRBV7-2 and TRBJ1-1, with a possible D match to TRBD1 (6 bases). V was trimmed by 5 bases and J by 6 bases, leaving 22 bases between them. The germline V gene encodes CDR1 SGHTA and CDR2 FQGNSA. The CDR3 covers 16 residues. The DNA for the CDR3 is TGTGCCAGCAGCCCCCAAGGGGGACACCCGGCACCTGAAGCTTTCTTT. It specifies CASSPQGGHPAPEAFF.

The V call is TRBV12-3 or TRBV12-4, the J call TRBJ2-3, with TRBD1 identical over 8 bases. Trimming took 8 bases from V and 4 from J; bases not matched to a gene: 5. CDR3 length: 13 amino acids. The CDR3 region is CASCRTGSDTQYF. CDR3 DNA: TGTGCCAGCTGCCGGACAGGGTCAGATACGCAGTATTTT.

CDR3 sequence: CASSALLDTQYF. CDR3 DNA: TGTGCCAGCAGTGCCCTATTAGATACGCAGTATTTT. The V call is TRBV2, the J call TRBJ2-3; D gene ambiguous. The CDR3 is 12 amino acids. The V end was cut by 4 bases, the J end by 5 bases, with 7 bases between. In germline, CDR1 is SNHLY, CDR2 FYNNEI.

The rearrangement links TRBV10-3 to TRBJ1-6; D gene unclear. The CDR3 is 12 residues long. The germline V and J ends were trimmed by 10 bases and 11 bases, with 15 bases remaining between them. Germline values: CDR1 ENHRY, CDR2 SYGVKD. The CDR3 loop reads CATRMNSTPLHF. CDR3 DNA sequence: TGTGCCACCCGAATGAATTCGACACCCCTCCACTTT.

The chain is built from TRBV5-6 and TRBJ2-7; 8 nucleotides line up with TRBD1. V trimming: 2 bases; J trimming: 5 bases; junction bases outside the gene matches: 9. The CDR3 has 15 amino acids. Per germline, CDR1 SGHDT and CDR2 YYEEEE. CDR3 bases: TGTGCCAGCAGCTTCGCGGACAGGGTTTTCCACGAGCAGTACTTC. Its protein is CASSFADRVFHEQYF.

The genes are TRBV18 and TRBJ2-5, with a weak D call TRBD2 (6 bases). V lost 0 bases and J 4 bases, leaving 12 bases between the germline ends. The CDR3 covers 15 residues. The germline CDR1 and CDR2 sequences are KGHSH and LQKENI. CDR3 in DNA: TGTGCCAGCTCACCACCGGGGCAGGGAGGAGAGACCCAGTACTTC. It is translated as CASSPPGQGGETQYF.

V and J are TRBV25-1 and TRBJ2-7; 7 bases line up with TRBD2. J gave up 9 bases and V 3 bases, and 2 bases lay outside the gene matches. CDR3 length: 11 residues. Germline V gene sequence: CDR1 MGHDK, CDR2 SYGVNS. The DNA for the CDR3 is TGTGCCAGCAGTGAGGGGGGGTTGCAGTACTTC. This sequence encodes CASSEGGLQYF.

The chain uses TRBV7-2 and TRBJ2-7; D uncertain. Germline CDR1 is SGHTA and CDR2 is FQGNSA. The CDR3 length is 15 residues. Deletions cut 1 base from V and 3 bases from J, with 13 bases between. In DNA form, the CDR3 reads TGTGCCAGCAGCTTAGTTCAATTTGGACGCTACGAGCAGTACTTC. Translation: CASSLVQFGRYEQYF.

The rearrangement joins TRBV28 to TRBJ1-5; D is uncertain. The germline V gene has CDR1 MDHEN and CDR2 SYDVKM. The CDR3 totals 12 residues. Deletions cut 5 bases from V and 9 bases from J, with 11 bases between. For the CDR3, the DNA is TGTGCCAGCAGTCTAGGCCCCAGGCCCCAGCATTTT. Translating gives CASSLGPRPQHF. Full variable domain (outside the CDR3, taken from reference TRBV28 and TRBJ1-5): DVKVTQSSRYLVKRTGEKVFLECVQDMDHENMFWYRQDPGLGLRLIYFSYDVKMKEKGDIPEGYSVSREKKERFSLILESASTNQTSMYLCASSLGPRPQHFGDGTRLSIL.

In its sample, this clone was seen once. The chain combines TRBV2 with TRBJ1-2; D is unresolved. V was pared by 1 base and J by 7 bases, with 4 bases between. CDR1 is SNHLY, CDR2 FYNNEI, per germline. The CDR3 length is 11 residues. CDR3 region: CASSEGGGYTF. CDR3 sequence (DNA): TGTGCCAGCAGTGAAGGAGGTGGCTACACCTTC.

The rearrangement uses TRBV14 and TRBJ2-5, with D perhaps TRBD1 or TRBD2 (5 bases each). From germline, CDR1 is SGHDN and CDR2 FVKESK. The CDR3 covers 14 residues. The V gene lost 1 base and the J gene lost 4 bases, with 10 bases spanning the gap. The CDR3 region is CASSQAPGTETQYF. The CDR3 DNA sequence: TGTGCCAGCAGCCAAGCTCCAGGGACAGAGACCCAGTACTTC.

J is TRBJ2-1 and V is TRBV5-6; TRBD2 aligns across 9 bases. Germline V CDR1 and CDR2: SGHDT, YYEEEE. This CDR3 has 18 residues. J gave up 2 bases and V 3 bases, and 12 bases lay outside the gene matches. The CDR3 protein is CASSWERGSGRTYNEQFF. In DNA form, the CDR3 reads TGTGCCAGCAGCTGGGAGAGGGGTAGCGGGAGAACCTACAATGAGCAGTTCTTC.

The chain combines TRBV27 with TRBJ2-2, with 7 bases that match TRBD1. CDR1 is MNHEY, CDR2 SMNVEV, per germline (reference sequence). There are 15 residues in the CDR3. V trimming: 7 bases; J trimming: 0 bases; junction bases outside the gene matches: 5. The CDR3 DNA reads TGTGCCAGCACAAACAGGGGACCGAACACCGGGGAGCTGTTTTTT. Protein: CASTNRGPNTGELFF.

The chain links TRBV3-1 (or the pseudogene TRBV3-2) to TRBJ2-1, with 8 bases matching TRBD2. This CDR3 comprises 16 residues. The germline V gene encodes CDR1 LGHDT and CDR2 YNNKEL (reference sequence). V trimming: 2 bases; J trimming: 4 bases; junction bases outside the gene matches: 7. The CDR3 reads CASSQTPGGPYNEQFF. CDR3 bases: TGTGCCAGCAGCCAAACCCCGGGAGGGCCTTACAATGAGCAGTTCTTC.

V is TRBV3-1 (or the pseudogene TRBV3-2) and J is TRBJ2-7; 10 nucleotides match TRBD2. CDR3 length: 15 residues. Trimming removed 5 bases from V and 2 bases from J; junction bases left unmatched: 6. The germline gives CDR1 LGHDT, CDR2 YNNKEL (reference sequence). The CDR3 region has the DNA TGTGCCAGCAGCGTCCGGACTAGCGGTACCTACGAGCAGTACTTC. This gives the protein CASSVRTSGTYEQYF.

The chain uses TRBV29-1 and TRBJ2-5; 11 nucleotides line up with TRBD1. The CDR3 has 13 residues. Trimming cost V 7 bases and J 5 bases; bases outside gene matches: 6. Germline V CDR1 and CDR2: SQVTM, ANQGSEA. This CDR3 is CSARTGGGETQYF. In nucleotides, the CDR3 is TGCAGCGCCCGGACAGGGGGCGGGGAGACCCAGTACTTC.